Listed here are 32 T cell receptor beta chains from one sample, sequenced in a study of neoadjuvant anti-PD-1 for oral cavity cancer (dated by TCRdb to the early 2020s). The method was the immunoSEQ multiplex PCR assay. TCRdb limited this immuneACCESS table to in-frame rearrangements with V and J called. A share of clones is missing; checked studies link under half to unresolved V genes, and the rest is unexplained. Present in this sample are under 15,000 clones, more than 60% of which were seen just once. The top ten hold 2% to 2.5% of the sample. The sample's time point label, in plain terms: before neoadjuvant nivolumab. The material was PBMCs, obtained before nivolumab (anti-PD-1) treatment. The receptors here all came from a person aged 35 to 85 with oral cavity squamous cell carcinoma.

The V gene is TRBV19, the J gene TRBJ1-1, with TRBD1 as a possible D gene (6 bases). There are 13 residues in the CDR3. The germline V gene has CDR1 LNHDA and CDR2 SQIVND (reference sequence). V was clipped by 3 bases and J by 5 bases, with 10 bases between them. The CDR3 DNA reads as TGTGCCAGTAGTATGGGGGCAGCGACTGAAGCTTTCTTT. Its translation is CASSMGAATEAFF.

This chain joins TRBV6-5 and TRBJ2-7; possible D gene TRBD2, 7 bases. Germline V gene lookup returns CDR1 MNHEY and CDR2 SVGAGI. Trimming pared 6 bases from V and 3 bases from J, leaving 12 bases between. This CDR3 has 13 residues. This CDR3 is CASRKGGSYEQYF. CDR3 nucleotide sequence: TGTGCCAGCAGGAAGGGGGGGAGCTACGAGCAGTACTTC.

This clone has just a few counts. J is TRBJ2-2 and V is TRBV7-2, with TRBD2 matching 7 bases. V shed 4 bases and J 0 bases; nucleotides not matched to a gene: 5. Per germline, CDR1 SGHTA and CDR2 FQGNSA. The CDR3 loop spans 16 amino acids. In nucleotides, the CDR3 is TGTGCCAGCAGCTCCATAGCGGGTTCGAACACCGGGGAGCTGTTTTTT. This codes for CASSSIAGSNTGELFF.

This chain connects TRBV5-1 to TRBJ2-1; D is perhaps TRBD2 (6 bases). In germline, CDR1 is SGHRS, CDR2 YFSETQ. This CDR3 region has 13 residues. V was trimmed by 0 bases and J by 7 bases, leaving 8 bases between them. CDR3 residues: CASSLGRDNEQFF. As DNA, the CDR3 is TGCGCCAGCAGCTTGGGGCGGGATAATGAGCAGTTCTTC.

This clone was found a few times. CDR3 region: CASSLSTGRKPTKLFF. As DNA, the CDR3 is TGTGCCAGCAGTTTATCTACCGGGAGAAAACCAACAAAACTGTTTTTT. V usage is TRBV27 and J usage is TRBJ1-4; D not resolved. V lost 0 bases to trimming and J lost 10 bases, with 18 bases between them. The CDR3 spans 16 residues. The germline V gene encodes CDR1 MNHEY and CDR2 SMNVEV (reference sequence).

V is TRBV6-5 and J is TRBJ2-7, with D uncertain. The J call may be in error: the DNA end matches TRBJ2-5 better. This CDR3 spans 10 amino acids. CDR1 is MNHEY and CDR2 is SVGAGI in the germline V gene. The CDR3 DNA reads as TGTGCCAGCAGGGGAGAGACCCAGTACTTC. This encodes CASRGETQYF.

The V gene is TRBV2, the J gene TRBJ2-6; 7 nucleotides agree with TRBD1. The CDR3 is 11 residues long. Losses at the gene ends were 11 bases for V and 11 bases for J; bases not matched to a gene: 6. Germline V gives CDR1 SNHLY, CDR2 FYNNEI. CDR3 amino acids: CAGGQLHVLTF. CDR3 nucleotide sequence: TGTGCCGGGGGACAGCTCCACGTCCTGACTTTC.

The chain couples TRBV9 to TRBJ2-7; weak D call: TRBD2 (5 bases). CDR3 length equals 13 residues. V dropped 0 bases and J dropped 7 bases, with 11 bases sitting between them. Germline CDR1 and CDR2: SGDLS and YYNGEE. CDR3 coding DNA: TGTGCCAGCAGCGTAGTTGAGGGCGGGGAGCAGTACTTC. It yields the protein CASSVVEGGEQYF. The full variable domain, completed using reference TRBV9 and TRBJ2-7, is DSGVTQTPKHLITATGQRVTLRCSPRSGDLSVYWYQQSLDQGLQFLIQYYNGEERAKGNILERFSAQQFPDLHSELNLSSLELGDSALYFCASSVVEGGEQYFGPGTRLTVT.

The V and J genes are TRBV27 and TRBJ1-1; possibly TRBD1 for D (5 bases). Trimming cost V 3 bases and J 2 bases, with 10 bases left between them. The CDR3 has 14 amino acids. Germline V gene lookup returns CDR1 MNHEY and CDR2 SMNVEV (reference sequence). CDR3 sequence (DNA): TGTGCCAGCAGTTTTCGAGGGACCAACACTGAAGCTTTCTTT. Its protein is CASSFRGTNTEAFF.

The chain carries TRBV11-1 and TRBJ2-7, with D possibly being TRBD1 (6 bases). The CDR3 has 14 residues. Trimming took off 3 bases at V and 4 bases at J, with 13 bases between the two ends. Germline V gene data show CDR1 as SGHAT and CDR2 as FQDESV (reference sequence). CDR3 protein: CASSLAGGQYEQYF. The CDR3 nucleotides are TGTGCCAGCAGCTTGGCGGGTGGACAGTACGAGCAGTACTTC.

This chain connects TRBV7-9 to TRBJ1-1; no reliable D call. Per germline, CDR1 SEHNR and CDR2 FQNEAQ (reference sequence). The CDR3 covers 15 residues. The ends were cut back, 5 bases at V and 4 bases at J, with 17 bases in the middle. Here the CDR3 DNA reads TGTGCCAGCAGCACCCGAAGGGCGATGGCCACTGAAGCTTTCTTT. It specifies CASSTRRAMATEAFF.

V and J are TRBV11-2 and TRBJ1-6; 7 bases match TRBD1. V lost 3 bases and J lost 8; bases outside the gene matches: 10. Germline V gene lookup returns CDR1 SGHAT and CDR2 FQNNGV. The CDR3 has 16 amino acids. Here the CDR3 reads CASSFLQGSEDSPLHF. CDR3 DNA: TGTGCCAGCAGCTTTTTACAGGGGTCGGAAGATTCACCCCTCCACTTT.

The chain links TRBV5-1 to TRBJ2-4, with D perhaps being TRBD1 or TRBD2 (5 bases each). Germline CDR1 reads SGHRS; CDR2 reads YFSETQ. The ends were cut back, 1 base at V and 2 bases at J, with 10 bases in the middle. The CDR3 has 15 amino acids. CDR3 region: CASSLPEGTKNIQYF. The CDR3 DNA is TGCGCCAGCAGCTTGCCTGAGGGGACCAAAAACATTCAGTACTTC.

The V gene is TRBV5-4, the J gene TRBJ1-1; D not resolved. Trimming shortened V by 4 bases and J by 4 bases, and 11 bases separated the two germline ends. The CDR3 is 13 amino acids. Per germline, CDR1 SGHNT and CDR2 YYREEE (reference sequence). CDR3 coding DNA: TGTGCCAGCAGCCTAATGAAGGGCACTGAAGCTTTCTTT. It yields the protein CASSLMKGTEAFF. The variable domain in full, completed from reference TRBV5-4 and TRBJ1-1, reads ETGVTQSPTHLIKTRGQQVTLRCSSQSGHNTVSWYQQALGQGPQFIFQYYREEENGRGNFPPRFSGLQFPNYSSELNVNALELDDSALYLCASSLMKGTEAFFGQGTRLTVV.

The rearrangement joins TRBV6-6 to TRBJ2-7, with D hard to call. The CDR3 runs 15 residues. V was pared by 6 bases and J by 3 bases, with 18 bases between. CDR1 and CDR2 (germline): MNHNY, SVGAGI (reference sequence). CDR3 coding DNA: TGTGCCAGCAGCCCCGGTGGTGTTTCGAACTACGAGCAGTACTTC. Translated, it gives CASSPGGVSNYEQYF.

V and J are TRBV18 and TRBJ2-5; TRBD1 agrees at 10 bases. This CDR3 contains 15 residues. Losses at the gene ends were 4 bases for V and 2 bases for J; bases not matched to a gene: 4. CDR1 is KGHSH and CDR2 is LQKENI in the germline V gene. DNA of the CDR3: TGTGCCAGCTCACTAGGGACAGGGGATCAAGAGACCCAGTACTTC. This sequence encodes CASSLGTGDQETQYF.

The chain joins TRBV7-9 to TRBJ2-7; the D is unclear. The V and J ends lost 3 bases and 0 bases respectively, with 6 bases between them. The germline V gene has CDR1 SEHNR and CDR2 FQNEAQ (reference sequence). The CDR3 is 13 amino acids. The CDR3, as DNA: TGTGCCAGCAGCTTTTCCCTCTCCTACGAGCAGTACTTC. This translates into CASSFSLSYEQYF. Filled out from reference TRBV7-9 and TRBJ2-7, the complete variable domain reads DTGVSQNPRHKITKRGQNVTFRCDPISEHNRLYWYRQTLGQGPEFLTYFQNEAQLEKSRLLSDRFSAERPKGSFSTLEIQRTEQGDSAMYLCASSFSLSYEQYFGPGTRLTVT.

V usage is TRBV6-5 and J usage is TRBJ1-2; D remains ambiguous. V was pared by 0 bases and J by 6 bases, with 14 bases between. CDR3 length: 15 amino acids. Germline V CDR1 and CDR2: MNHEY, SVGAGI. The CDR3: CASSYSGKGEHGYTF. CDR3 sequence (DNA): TGTGCCAGCAGTTACTCGGGAAAGGGCGAGCATGGCTACACCTTC.

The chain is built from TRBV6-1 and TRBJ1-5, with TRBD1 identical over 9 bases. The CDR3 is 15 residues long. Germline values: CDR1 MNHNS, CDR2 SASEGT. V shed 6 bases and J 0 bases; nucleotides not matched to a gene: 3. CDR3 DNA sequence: TGTGCCAGCAGCTTACAGGGGGCTAGCAATCAGCCCCAGCATTTT. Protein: CASSLQGASNQPQHF.

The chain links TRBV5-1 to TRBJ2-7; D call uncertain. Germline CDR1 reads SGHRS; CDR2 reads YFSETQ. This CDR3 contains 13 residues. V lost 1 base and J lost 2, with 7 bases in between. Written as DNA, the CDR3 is TGCGCCAGCAGCTTGAGGGCAGCCTACGAGCAGTACTTC. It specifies CASSLRAAYEQYF.

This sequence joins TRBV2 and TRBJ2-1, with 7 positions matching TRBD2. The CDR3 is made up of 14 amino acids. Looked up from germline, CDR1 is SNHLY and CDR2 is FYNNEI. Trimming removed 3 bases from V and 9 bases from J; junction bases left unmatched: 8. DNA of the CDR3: TGTGCCAGCAGTGATAAGGGACTAAGGTCTGAGCAGTTCTTC. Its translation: CASSDKGLRSEQFF.

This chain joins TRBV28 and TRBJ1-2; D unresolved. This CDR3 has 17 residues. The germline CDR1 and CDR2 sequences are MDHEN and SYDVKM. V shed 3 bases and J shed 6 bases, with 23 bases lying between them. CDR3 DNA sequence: TGTGCCAGCAGTTTGGTGAACCGTAAGGGCGCTTGGGATGGCTACACCTTC. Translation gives CASSLVNRKGAWDGYTF.

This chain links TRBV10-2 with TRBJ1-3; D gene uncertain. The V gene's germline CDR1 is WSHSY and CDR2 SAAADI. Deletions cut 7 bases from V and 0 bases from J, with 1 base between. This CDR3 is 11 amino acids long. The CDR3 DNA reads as TGCGCCAGCAACTCTGGAAACACCATATATTTT. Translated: CASNSGNTIYF.

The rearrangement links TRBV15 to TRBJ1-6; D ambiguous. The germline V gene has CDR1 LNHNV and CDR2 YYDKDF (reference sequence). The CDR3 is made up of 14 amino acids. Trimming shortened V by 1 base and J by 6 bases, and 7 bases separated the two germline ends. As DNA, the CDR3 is TGTGCCACCAGCAGAGGTGATCTTAATTCACCCCTCCACTTT. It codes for CATSRGDLNSPLHF.

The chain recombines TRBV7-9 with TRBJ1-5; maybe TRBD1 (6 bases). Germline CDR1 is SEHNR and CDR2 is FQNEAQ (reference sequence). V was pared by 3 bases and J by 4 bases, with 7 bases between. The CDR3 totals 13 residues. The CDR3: CASSFDRNQPQHF. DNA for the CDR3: TGTGCCAGCAGCTTTGACAGGAATCAGCCCCAGCATTTT.

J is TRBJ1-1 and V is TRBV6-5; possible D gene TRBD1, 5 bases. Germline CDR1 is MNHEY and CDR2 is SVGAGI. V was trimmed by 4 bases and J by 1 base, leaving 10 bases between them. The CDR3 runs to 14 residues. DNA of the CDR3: TGTGCCAGCAGTTCCCAGGGTTGGAACACTGAAGCTTTCTTT. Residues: CASSSQGWNTEAFF.

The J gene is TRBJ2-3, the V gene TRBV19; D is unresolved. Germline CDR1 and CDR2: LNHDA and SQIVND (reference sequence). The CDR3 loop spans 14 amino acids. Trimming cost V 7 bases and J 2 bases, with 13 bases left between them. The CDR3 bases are TGTGCCAGTAAAAGGAACAGCAACACAGATACGCAGTATTTT. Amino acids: CASKRNSNTDTQYF.

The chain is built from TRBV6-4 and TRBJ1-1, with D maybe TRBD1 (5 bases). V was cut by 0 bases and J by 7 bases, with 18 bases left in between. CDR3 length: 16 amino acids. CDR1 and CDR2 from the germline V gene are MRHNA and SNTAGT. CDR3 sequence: CASSDSVARGRGEAFF. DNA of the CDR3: TGTGCCAGCAGTGACTCTGTGGCTAGGGGACGTGGTGAAGCTTTCTTT.

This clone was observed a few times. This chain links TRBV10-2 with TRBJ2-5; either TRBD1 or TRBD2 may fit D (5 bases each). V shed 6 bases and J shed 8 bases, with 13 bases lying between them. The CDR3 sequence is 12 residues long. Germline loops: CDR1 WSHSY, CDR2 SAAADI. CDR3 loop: CASSGTSDTQYF. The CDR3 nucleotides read TGCGCCAGCAGCGGGACGTCTGACACCCAGTACTTC.

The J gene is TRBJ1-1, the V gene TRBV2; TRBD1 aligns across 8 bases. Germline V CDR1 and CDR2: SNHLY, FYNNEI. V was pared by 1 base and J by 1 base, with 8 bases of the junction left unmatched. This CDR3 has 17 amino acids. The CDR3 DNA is TGTGCCAGCAGTGAAGTTGCTCAGGGGGCACCGAACACTGAAGCTTTCTTT. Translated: CASSEVAQGAPNTEAFF.

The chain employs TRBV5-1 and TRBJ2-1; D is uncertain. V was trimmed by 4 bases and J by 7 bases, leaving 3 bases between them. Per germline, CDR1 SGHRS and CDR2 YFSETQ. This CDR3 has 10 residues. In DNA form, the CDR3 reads TGCGCCAGCAGCCCTAATGAGCAGTTCTTC. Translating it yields CASSPNEQFF.

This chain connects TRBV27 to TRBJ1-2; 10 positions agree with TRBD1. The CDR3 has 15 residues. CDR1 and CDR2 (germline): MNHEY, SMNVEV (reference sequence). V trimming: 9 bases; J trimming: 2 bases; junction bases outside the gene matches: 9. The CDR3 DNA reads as TGTGCCAGGAATACCGGGACAGGGGAGAACTATGGCTACACCTTC. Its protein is CARNTGTGENYGYTF.